This T cell receptor (beta chain) emerged from a study of cytomegalovirus exposure and HLA in healthy donors. PCR involved 60 Vbeta and 13 Jbeta primers. Sequenced by immunoSEQ multiplex PCR; TCRdb stores in-frame clones only, minus some. The table has about 240,000 clones, 82% seen once. V gave up 4 bases and J gave up 2 bases; unmatched junction bases: 5. There are 14 residues in the CDR3. Per germline, CDR1 SGHRS and CDR2 YFSETQ. The specimen sequenced was PBMCs. The source of this sequence is a woman aged 40 to 50 in good health and CMV-seropositive. The chain links TRBV5-1 to TRBJ1-2; TRBD1 matches 7 bases. CDR3: CASSRSTGNYGYTF. CDR3 coding DNA: TGCGCCAGCAGCCGATCGACAGGGAACTATGGCTACACCTTC.